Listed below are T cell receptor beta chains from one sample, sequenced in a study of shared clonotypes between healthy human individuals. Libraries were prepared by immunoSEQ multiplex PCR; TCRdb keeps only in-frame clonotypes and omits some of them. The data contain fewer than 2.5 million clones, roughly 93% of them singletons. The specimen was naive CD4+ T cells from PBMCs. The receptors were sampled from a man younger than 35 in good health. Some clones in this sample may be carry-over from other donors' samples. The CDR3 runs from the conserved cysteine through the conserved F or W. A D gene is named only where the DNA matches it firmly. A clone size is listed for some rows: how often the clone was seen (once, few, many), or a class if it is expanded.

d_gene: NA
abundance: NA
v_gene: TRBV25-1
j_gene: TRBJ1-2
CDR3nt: TGTGCCAGCAGTGAAGTACAGGCTAACTATGGCTACACCTTC
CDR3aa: CASSEVQANYGYTF

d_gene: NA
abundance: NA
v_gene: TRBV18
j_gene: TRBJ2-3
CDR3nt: TGTGCCAGCTCACCACCGTCCACAGATACGCAGTATTTT
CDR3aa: CASSPPSTDTQYF

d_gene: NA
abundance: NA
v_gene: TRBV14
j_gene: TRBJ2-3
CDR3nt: TGTGCCAGCAGCTCGAGAACAGGGAGTTATGATACGCAGTATTTT
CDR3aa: CASSSRTGSYDTQYF

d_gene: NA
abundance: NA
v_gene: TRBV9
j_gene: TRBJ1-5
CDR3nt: TGTGCCAGCAGTTCAGGGAGCAATCAGCCCCAGCATTTT
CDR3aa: CASSSGSNQPQHF

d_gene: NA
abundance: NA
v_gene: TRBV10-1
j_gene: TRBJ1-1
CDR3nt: TGCGCCAGCTCCGAGCAGGCGCCGGGAACTGAAGCTTTCTTT
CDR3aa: CASSEQAPGTEAFF

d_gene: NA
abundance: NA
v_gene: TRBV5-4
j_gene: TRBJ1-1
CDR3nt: TGTGCCAGCAGCTCCAGGCGGCAGGGAAACACTGAAGCTTTCTTT
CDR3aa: CASSSRRQGNTEAFF

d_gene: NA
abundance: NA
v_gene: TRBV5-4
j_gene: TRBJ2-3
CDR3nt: TGTGCCAGCAGCTTGGCTTTAGGACACACAGATACGCAGTATTTT
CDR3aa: CASSLALGHTDTQYF

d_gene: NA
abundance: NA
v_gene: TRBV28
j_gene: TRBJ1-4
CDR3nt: TGTGCCAGCAGGGTCCACGGTGCTAATGAAAAACTGTTTTTT
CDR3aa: CASRVHGANEKLFF

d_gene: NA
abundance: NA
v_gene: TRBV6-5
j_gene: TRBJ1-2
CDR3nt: TGTGCCAGCAGTTACCGTGGCAGGTCCTATGGCTACACCTTC
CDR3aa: CASSYRGRSYGYTF

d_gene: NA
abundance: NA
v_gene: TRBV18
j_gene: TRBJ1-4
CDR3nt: TGTGCCAGCTCACCCGGGGCCTCTAGGGCAACTAATGAAAAACTGTTTTTT
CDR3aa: CASSPGASRATNEKLFF

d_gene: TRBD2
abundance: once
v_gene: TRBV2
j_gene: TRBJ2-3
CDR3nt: TGTGCCAGCATCGGGGGGGACCCGGACGGCACAGATACGCAGTATTTT
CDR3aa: CASIGGDPDGTDTQYF

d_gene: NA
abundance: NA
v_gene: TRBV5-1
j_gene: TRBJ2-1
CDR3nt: TGCGCCAGCAGCTTGCAGGGGAGCCCCTACAATGAGCAGTTCTTC
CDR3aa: CASSLQGSPYNEQFF

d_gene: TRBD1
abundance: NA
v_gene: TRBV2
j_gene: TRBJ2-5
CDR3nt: TGTGCCAGCAGTACTAGGACAGGGGAAGGGGAGACCCAGTACTTC
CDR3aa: CASSTRTGEGETQYF

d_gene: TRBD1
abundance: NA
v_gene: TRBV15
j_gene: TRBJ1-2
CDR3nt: TGTGCCACCAGCAGGGACAGGGGAGGGTATGGCTACACCTTC
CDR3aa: CATSRDRGGYGYTF

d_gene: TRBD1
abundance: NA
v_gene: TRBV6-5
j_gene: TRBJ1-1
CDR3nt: TGTGCCAGCAGTTACTCCGGCAGGGGGACTGAAGCTTTCTTT
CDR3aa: CASSYSGRGTEAFF

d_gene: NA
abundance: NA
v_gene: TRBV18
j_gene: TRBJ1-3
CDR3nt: TGTGCCAGCTCACCACTGGAAACCGGGGTCCGCTCTGGAAACACCATATATTTT
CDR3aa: CASSPLETGVRSGNTIYF

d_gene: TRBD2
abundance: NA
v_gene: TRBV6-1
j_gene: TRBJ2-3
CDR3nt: TGTGCCAGCACCCAAGCGGGAGGCACAGATACGCAGTATTTT
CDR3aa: CASTQAGGTDTQYF

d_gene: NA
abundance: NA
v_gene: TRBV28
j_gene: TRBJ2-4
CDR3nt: TGTGCCAGCAGCCTTGCTAGGGGGAGATCCAAAAACATTCAGTACTTC
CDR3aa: CASSLARGRSKNIQYF

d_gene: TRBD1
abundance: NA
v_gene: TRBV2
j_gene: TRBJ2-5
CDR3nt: TGTGCCAGCGACCAACAGGGGGTCCAGTACTTC
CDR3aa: CASDQQGVQYF

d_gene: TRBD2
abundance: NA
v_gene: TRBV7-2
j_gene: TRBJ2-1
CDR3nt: TGTGCCAGCAGCTTAGCCGGGACTAGCGGGAGGGCCAAGGTCAATGAGCAGTTCTTC
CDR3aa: CASSLAGTSGRAKVNEQFF

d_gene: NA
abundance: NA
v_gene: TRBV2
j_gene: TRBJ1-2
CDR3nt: TGTGCCAGCAGCCGCCCGGGGGGAGGTATAGATGGCTACACCTTC
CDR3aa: CASSRPGGGIDGYTF

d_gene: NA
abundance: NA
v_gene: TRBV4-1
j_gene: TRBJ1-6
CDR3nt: TGCGCCAGCAGCCAATTTTACTTCGGCGATTCACCCCTCCACTTT
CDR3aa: CASSQFYFGDSPLHF

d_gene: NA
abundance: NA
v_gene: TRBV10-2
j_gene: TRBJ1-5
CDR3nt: TGCGCCAGCAGTGAGTCGTGGGGGGCCAATCAGCCCCAGCATTTT
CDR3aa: CASSESWGANQPQHF

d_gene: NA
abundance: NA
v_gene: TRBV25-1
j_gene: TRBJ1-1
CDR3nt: TGTGCCAGCAGGACGGGGGTTCGCACTGAAGCTTTCTTT
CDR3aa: CASRTGVRTEAFF

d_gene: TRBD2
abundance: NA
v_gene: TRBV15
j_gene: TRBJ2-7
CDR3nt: TGTGCCACCAGCGGACCCGGGACTAGCGGCGCCTACGAGCAGTACTTC
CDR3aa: CATSGPGTSGAYEQYF